This record looks at one T cell receptor (beta chain) sequence and its context. Its antigen is currently not known. No much larger clone is present one base from it, and per-base qualities are unavailable. The method behind the library was the immunoSEQ multiplex PCR assay. This is the immuneACCESS table as TCRdb keeps it, with only in-frame sequences that have V and J called. A part of the clones is gone; compared with another copy, unresolved V genes explain less than half, and the rest is unexplained. This sample holds 70,000 to 90,000 clones; under 85% were observed only once. The top ten constitute roughly 0.87% of the sample. Focal radiation therapy combined with CTLA-4 blockade (ipilimumab) was tested in patients with chemo-refractory metastatic non-small-cell lung cancer. This sample was included in a study of radiotherapy plus CTLA-4 blockade in lung cancer (dated by TCRdb to 2017 to 2018). Describing the broader study: Objective responses occurred in 15% to 20% of enrolled patients, and 31% achieved disease control.

From the germline V gene, CDR1 is SGHTA and CDR2 is FQGTGA. V gives up 2 bases and J gives up 8 bases, and the segment between their germline ends measures 10 bases. The CDR3 numbers 13 residues from cysteine through phenylalanine. Only the CDR3 portion is preserved as DNA: 39 bases, with reading frame beginning at the first base. Overall study outcomes, separate from this receptor: Increased serum interferon-beta after radiation, together with early dynamic changes in blood T cell clones, were reported to be the strongest predictors of response. After treatment with radiotherapy and ipilimumab, TCR clones that originated in tumors expanded in peripheral blood.

Sequencing used peripheral blood, obtained from a patient treated with radiotherapy plus ipilimumab. The sequence links TRBV7-3 to TRBJ2-1, with the D gene not confidently named. The TCR comes from a human donor with non-small cell lung cancer who had stable disease on radiotherapy plus ipilimumab. The nucleotides are TGTGCCAGCAGCTTAGGCCCCGGGTATGAGCAGTTCTTC. It translates as CASSLGPGYEQFF.